The clone carrying this TCR beta chain was picked up many times. The antigen is undetermined. The trim removed 2 bases at V and 7 bases at J, leaving 8 bases unmatched. Germline CDR1 and CDR2: MDHEN and SYDVKM. The CDR3 is 15 amino acids. The data derive from a study of Graves' ophthalmopathy and Graves' hyperthyroidism. Study-wide findings and caveats: Appearing in blood as well were most expanded thyroid clonotypes above 0.001 frequency.

RNA transcripts served as template for amplifying TCR beta CDR3 sequences. An opening RT-PCR round employed HTBI primers and preceded a second-round multiplex PCR. In TCRdb, the multiplex PCR reads were re-called with MiXCR into one record per CDR3 protein. The table includes about 210,000 distinct CDR3 sequences, just under 30% detected once. The diagnosis combined clinical symptoms, thyroxine, TRAb, thyroid ultrasound and orbital computed tomography scans. The authors isolated PBMCs from 8 to 10 ml of fresh peripheral blood. The rearrangement links TRBV28 to TRBJ2-7, with 10 bases lining up with TRBD2. The TCR sequence derives from a man aged 45-65 years with Graves' ophthalmopathy. The sequenced sample was peripheral blood. This CDR3 is CASSLKLAGVGEQYF. As DNA, the CDR3 is TGTGCCAGCAGTTTAAAGCTAGCGGGAGTAGGGGAGCAGTACTTC.